These 26 T cell receptor beta chains share one sample of origin, sequenced in a study of T-cell reconstitution after alpha-beta-depleted transplantation in children. Unique molecular identifiers were incorporated during preparation of the TCRbeta library. Via MiXCR, TCRdb re-called the PCR reads, giving one row per CDR3 protein. The data show tens of thousands of distinct CDR3 sequences, with less than 20% seen just once and approximately 51% held by the top ten. The material sequenced was PBMCs, mostly from graft donor cells, taken 360 days after TCRalphabeta/CD19-depleted stem cell transplant. These receptors originate from a male patient aged 2-10 years who had a stem cell transplant for acute lymphoblastic leukemia, so the T cells may come from the graft donor.

The chain is built from TRBV5-1 and TRBJ2-3, with TRBD2 matching 9 bases. This CDR3 region has 16 residues. The V and J ends lost 0 bases and 0 bases, in that order; junction bases with no gene match: 2. The germline V gene encodes CDR1 SGHRS and CDR2 YFSETQ. The CDR3 region is CASSLEGLASTDTQYF. DNA for the CDR3: TGCGCCAGCAGCTTGGAGGGACTAGCTAGCACAGATACGCAGTATTTT.

This chain uses TRBV10-2 with TRBJ2-1, with D possibly TRBD2 on 6 matching bases. The CDR3 extends over 15 amino acids. With 3 bases removed from V and 1 base from J, the gap between germline ends came to 10 bases. The germline V gene encodes CDR1 WSHSY and CDR2 SAAADI. The CDR3 DNA follows: TGCGCCAGCAGTGAACTAGCCGCTTCCTACAATGAGCAGTTCTTC. Its translation is CASSELAASYNEQFF.

The genes are TRBV20-1 and TRBJ2-1; tentatively, D is TRBD1 or TRBD2 (6 bases each). Germline V gives CDR1 DFQATT, CDR2 SNEGSKA (reference sequence). The CDR3 loop spans 15 amino acids. With 2 bases removed from V and 9 bases from J, the gap between germline ends came to 20 bases. CDR3 nucleotides: TGCAGTGCTAGATACAATTCGGGGGCCGGGGGTGAGCAGTTCTTC. Its protein is CSARYNSGAGGEQFF.

This rearrangement joins TRBV10-3 to TRBJ2-7; weak D call: TRBD1 (8 bases). The V gene lost 1 base and the J gene lost 3 bases, with 10 bases spanning the gap. The CDR3 runs 14 residues. Germline-derived CDR1 and CDR2 are ENHRY and SYGVKD. CDR3 DNA: TGTGCCATCAGTGAGTACAGGGGGGGCTACGAGCAGTACTTC. It codes for CAISEYRGGYEQYF.

The sample holds a few counts of this clonotype. The rearrangement joins TRBV5-1 to TRBJ2-3, with 7 bases lining up with TRBD2. This CDR3 has 14 amino acids. Germline CDR1 SGHRS, CDR2 YFSETQ. V lost 7 bases to trimming and J lost 2 bases; unmatched junction nucleotides: 7. CDR3 protein: CASLLRESTDTQYF. CDR3 nucleotides: TGCGCCAGCTTGCTGCGGGAGTCCACAGATACGCAGTATTTT.

This clonotype was observed many times. The CDR3 is CASSHRVRSTDTQYF. The DNA of the CDR3 is TGTGCCAGCAGCCACAGGGTCAGGAGCACAGATACGCAGTATTTT. The rearrangement uses TRBV3-1 and TRBJ2-3; tentatively, D is TRBD1 (5 bases). This CDR3 is built from 15 residues. CDR1 LGHDT and CDR2 YNNKEL come from the germline V gene (reference sequence). With 3 bases removed from V and 0 bases from J, the gap between germline ends came to 10 bases.

This clonotype was picked up a small number of times. This chain joins TRBV15 and TRBJ2-3; tentatively, D is TRBD1 or TRBD2 (5 bases each). The CDR3 length is 18 residues. CDR1 is LNHNV, CDR2 YYDKDF, per germline (reference sequence). V was trimmed by 0 bases and J by 5 bases, leaving 21 bases between them. CDR3 sequence (DNA): TGTGCCACCAGCAGAGATCTGGTATTCGGGGCCGTGGTAGATACGCAGTATTTT. This gives the protein CATSRDLVFGAVVDTQYF. Complete variable domain (other parts from reference TRBV15 and TRBJ2-3): DAMVIQNPRYQVTQFGKPVTLSCSQTLNHNVMYWYQQKSSQAPKLLFHYYDKDFNNEADTPDNFQSRRPNTSFCFLDIRSPGLGDTAMYLCATSRDLVFGAVVDTQYFGPGTRLTVL.

This clonotype was detected a few times. V usage is TRBV5-1 and J usage is TRBJ2-1; TRBD2 aligns across 8 bases. CDR1 and CDR2 from the germline V gene are SGHRS and YFSETQ. V was pared by 5 bases and J by 6 bases, with 10 bases of the junction left unmatched. The CDR3 is made up of 15 amino acids. The CDR3 sequence: CASSLTSGSINEQFF. The CDR3 coding sequence is TGCGCCAGCAGTCTGACCAGCGGGAGTATCAATGAGCAGTTCTTC.

This clonotype qualifies as medium-sized. The V and J genes are TRBV7-9 and TRBJ2-3, with 9 bases lining up with TRBD2. The CDR3 covers 16 residues. Germline V CDR1 and CDR2: SEHNR, FQNEAQ (reference sequence). Trimming cost V 3 bases and J 9 bases; bases outside gene matches: 13. The CDR3 spells CASSLGSGRSRSTQYF. Here the CDR3 DNA reads TGTGCCAGCAGCTTGGGTAGCGGGAGAAGCCGAAGCACGCAGTATTTT.

In this sample, this clonotype turned up a few times. CDR3 sequence: CASSFRRLAGANVLTF. For the CDR3, the DNA is TGTGCCAGCAGTTTTCGGCGACTAGCTGGGGCCAACGTCCTGACTTTC. The chain joins TRBV12-3 or TRBV12-4 to TRBJ2-6, with TRBD2 as a possible D gene (6 bases). This CDR3 has 16 amino acids. Deletions cut 3 bases from V and 2 bases from J, with 11 bases between.

This clonotype was detected many times. The chain uses TRBV24-1 and TRBJ1-5; 8 bases fit TRBD1. With 3 bases clipped from V and 4 bases from J, the junction kept 4 bases outside the gene matches. Germline V gives CDR1 KGHDR, CDR2 SFDVKD. The CDR3 has 15 residues. The CDR3 here is CATSDPRTGNQPQHF. The CDR3 nucleotides read TGTGCCACCAGTGATCCACGGACAGGGAATCAGCCCCAGCATTTT.

This clonotype was observed a handful of times. The junction differs from germline at one of its ends, possibly a read error. The chain links TRBV7-7 to TRBJ2-5; TRBD1 matches at 8 bases. Per germline, CDR1 SSHAT and CDR2 FNYEAQ (reference sequence). The CDR3 runs to 19 residues. The CDR3 bases are TGTGCTAGCAGCTTAGCGCTACTAGAGGGAGACAGGGGCCAAGAGACCCAGTACTTC. Amino acids: CASSLALLEGDRGQETQYF. The complete variable domain, with remaining parts taken from reference TRBV7-7 and TRBJ2-5, reads GAGVSQSPRYKVTKRGQDVTLRCDPISSHATLYWYQQALGQGPEFLTYFNYEAQPDKSGLPSDRFSAERPEGSISTLTIQRTEQRDSAMYRCASSLALLEGDRGQETQYFGPGTRLLVL.

A few counts support this clonotype. The V call is TRBV29-1, the J call TRBJ1-2, with D maybe TRBD1 (5 bases). Germline CDR1 is SQVTM and CDR2 is ANQGSEA. The V and J ends lost 4 bases and 7 bases respectively, with 16 bases between them. The CDR3 is 13 residues long. The CDR3 sequence is CSVVSGGVGGYTF. CDR3 DNA: TGCAGCGTTGTTTCGGGGGGAGTAGGTGGCTACACCTTC. Complete variable domain (other parts from reference TRBV29-1 and TRBJ1-2): SAVISQKPSRDICQRGTSLTIQCQVDSQVTMMFWYRQQPGQSLTLIATANQGSEATYESGFVIDKFPISRPNLTFSTLTVSNMSPEDSSIYLCSVVSGGVGGYTFGSGTRLTVV.

J is TRBJ2-3 and V is TRBV5-1; the match to TRBD2 covers 8 bases. From germline, CDR1 is SGHRS and CDR2 YFSETQ. This CDR3 comprises 14 residues. The J segment lost 6 bases and the V segment lost 4 bases, leaving 7 bases of the junction unmatched. The CDR3 sequence: CASSHSGTRDTQYF. The DNA for the CDR3 is TGCGCCAGCAGCCATAGCGGGACTCGCGATACGCAGTATTTT.

This clonotype has more than one count but fewer than ten. This chain links TRBV4-2 with TRBJ2-7; TRBD1 agrees at 7 bases. There are 15 residues in the CDR3. Germline assignment: CDR1 LGHNA and CDR2 YNFKEQ. J gave up 2 bases and V 0 bases, and 4 bases lay outside the gene matches. CDR3 amino acids: CASSQERGHPYEQYF. DNA for the CDR3: TGTGCCAGCAGCCAAGAAAGGGGGCACCCCTACGAGCAGTACTTC.

This clonotype showed up many times. The chain couples TRBV12-3 or TRBV12-4 to TRBJ2-3; 10 bases are shared with TRBD2. The CDR3 runs to 15 residues. V dropped 3 bases and J dropped 6; count of bases not matched to a gene: 6. CDR3 loop: CASSFASGSEDTQYF. Here the CDR3 DNA reads TGTGCCAGCAGTTTCGCTAGCGGGAGTGAGGATACGCAGTATTTT.

This chain uses TRBV19 with TRBJ2-4; possibly TRBD1 or TRBD2 for D (5 bases each). Germline values: CDR1 LNHDA, CDR2 SQIVND (reference sequence). The CDR3 is made up of 17 amino acids. V shed 4 bases and J shed 0 bases, with 16 bases lying between them. The CDR3: CASSTGPLSPAKNIQYF. Written as DNA, the CDR3 is TGTGCCAGTAGTACGGGACCCCTGTCCCCAGCCAAAAACATTCAGTACTTC.

This clonotype was picked up a small number of times. The chain employs TRBV24-1 and TRBJ2-1; TRBD1 agrees at 9 bases. This CDR3 is 20 amino acids long. V was clipped by 3 bases and J by 6 bases; unmatched bases: 20. Germline values: CDR1 KGHDR, CDR2 SFDVKD. The CDR3 region has the DNA TGTGCCACCAGTGATCCACAATTGCCCAAGGGACAGGGAAGTGCCAATGAGCAGTTCTTC. It specifies CATSDPQLPKGQGSANEQFF.

This clonotype came up many times. The rearrangement joins TRBV4-1 to TRBJ2-7, with D perhaps matching TRBD1 or TRBD2 (5 bases each). The germline V gene has CDR1 MGHRA and CDR2 YSYEKL. V lost 1 base, J lost 3 bases, and 16 bases lay in between. The CDR3 is 16 residues long. This chain's CDR3 is CASSQVVGAGLYEQYF. For the CDR3, the DNA is TGCGCCAGCAGCCAAGTCGTGGGAGCAGGGCTCTACGAGCAGTACTTC.

CDR3 coding DNA: TGTGCCAGCAGTTTCTGGACCGGCGCTGAAGCTTTCTTT. This encodes CASSFWTGAEAFF. The chain has TRBV12-3 or TRBV12-4 and TRBJ1-1; the D is unclear. The length of the CDR3 is 13 residues. V dropped 3 bases and J dropped 6 bases, with 11 bases sitting between them.

This clonotype was recorded at least ten times. The chain links TRBV7-2 to TRBJ2-1; D uncertain. Trimming cost V 1 base and J 13 bases, with 17 bases left between them. The CDR3 consists of 14 residues. Germline CDR1 is SGHTA and CDR2 is FQGNSA. As DNA, the CDR3 is TGTGCCAGCAGCTTAGGGCCGGAGCGATCGGGTCAGTTCTTC. Its protein product is CASSLGPERSGQFF.

This clonotype came up many times. The chain joins TRBV7-9 to TRBJ2-2, with TRBD2 matching 8 bases. V dropped 5 bases and J dropped 7; count of bases not matched to a gene: 9. Germline CDR1 SEHNR, CDR2 FQNEAQ (reference sequence). The CDR3 extends over 15 amino acids. In nucleotides, the CDR3 is TGTGCCAGCAGCCGAAGGACTAGCAGCGGCGGGGAGCTGTTTTTT. Its translation is CASSRRTSSGGELFF.

CDR3 region: CASSSAGYTDTQYF. The CDR3, as DNA: TGCGCCAGCAGCTCTGCCGGATACACAGATACGCAGTATTTT. This chain uses TRBV5-1 with TRBJ2-3; D is ambiguous. CDR3 length: 14 amino acids. The germline gives CDR1 SGHRS, CDR2 YFSETQ. Trimming removed 3 bases from V and 2 bases from J, with 10 bases in between.

The chain recombines TRBV2 with TRBJ2-2; D call uncertain. The CDR3 sequence is 14 residues long. Germline values: CDR1 SNHLY, CDR2 FYNNEI. V lost 7 bases and J lost 0, with 9 bases in between. The CDR3 loop is CASKLPANTGELFF. Here the CDR3 DNA reads TGTGCCAGCAAACTCCCGGCGAACACCGGGGAGCTGTTTTTT.

V is TRBV11-1 and J is TRBJ2-3, with TRBD2 matching over 8 bases. The trim removed 4 bases at V and 0 bases at J, leaving 12 bases unmatched. The germline V gene encodes CDR1 SGHAT and CDR2 FQDESV (reference sequence). CDR3 length: 18 residues. CDR3 protein: CASSSDGRARPSTDTQYF. As DNA, the CDR3 is TGTGCCAGCAGCTCTGACGGGAGGGCCCGCCCTAGCACAGATACGCAGTATTTT.

The chain links TRBV6-5 to TRBJ2-5; D perhaps matches TRBD2 (6 bases). V was shortened by 2 bases and J by 5 bases, with 6 bases between the two germline ends. In germline, CDR1 is MNHEY, CDR2 SVGAGI. This CDR3 has 12 residues. CDR3 residues: CASSYRGETQYF. The CDR3 DNA follows: TGTGCCAGCAGTTACCGGGGGGAGACCCAGTACTTC.